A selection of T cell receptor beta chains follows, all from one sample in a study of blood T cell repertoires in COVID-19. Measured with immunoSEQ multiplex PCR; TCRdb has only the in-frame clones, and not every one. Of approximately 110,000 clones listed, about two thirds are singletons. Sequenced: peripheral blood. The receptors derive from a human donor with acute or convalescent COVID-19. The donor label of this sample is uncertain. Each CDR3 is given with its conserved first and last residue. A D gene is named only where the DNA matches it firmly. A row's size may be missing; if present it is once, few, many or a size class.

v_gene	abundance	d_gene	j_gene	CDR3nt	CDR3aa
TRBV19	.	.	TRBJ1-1	TGTGCCAGTAGTGCCCGACCGGGACAAAAGGGCACTGAAGCTTTCTTT	CASSARPGQKGTEAFF
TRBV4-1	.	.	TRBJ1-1	TGCGCCAGCAGCCAAGCCAGTCCCCGGGGCACTGAAGCTTTCTTT	CASSQASPRGTEAFF
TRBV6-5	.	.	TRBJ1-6	TGTGCCAGCAAACTACGGCAGGGCCGCCTCCACTTT	CASKLRQGRLHF
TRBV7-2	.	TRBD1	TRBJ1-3	TGTGCCAGCAGCCTGGACAGGGGGATAGGAAACACCATATATTTT	CASSLDRGIGNTIYF
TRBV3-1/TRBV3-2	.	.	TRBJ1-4	TGTGCCAGCAGCCTAAAGCAGGGACTCCGTAATGAAAAACTGTTTTTT	CASSLKQGLRNEKLFF
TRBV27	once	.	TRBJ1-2	TGTGCCAGCCCAAACATGACCGGCGGCGTTACTAACTATGGCTACACCTTC	CASPNMTGGVTNYGYTF
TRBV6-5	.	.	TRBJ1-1	TGTGCCAGCAGAAAGGACATCTACACTGAAGCTTTCTTT	CASRKDIYTEAFF
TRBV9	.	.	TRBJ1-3	TGTGCCAGCAGCGTACAGGGGACGGGGACCATATATTTT	CASSVQGTGTIYF
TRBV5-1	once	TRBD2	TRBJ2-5	TGCGCCAGCAGCTTCGGCGGCGGGGGGGAACAGACCCAGTACTTC	CASSFGGGGEQTQYF
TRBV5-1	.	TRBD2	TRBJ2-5	TGCGCCAGCACCCCACTAGCGGGGTACCAAGAGACCCAGTACTTC	CASTPLAGYQETQYF
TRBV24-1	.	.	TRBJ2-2	TGTGCCACCTCCGAGAGCTGGGGACAGAACACCGGGGAGCTGTTTTTT	CATSESWGQNTGELFF
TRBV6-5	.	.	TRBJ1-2	TGTGCCAGCAGTTACACGGGGGGCGGCTATGGCTACACCTTC	CASSYTGGGYGYTF
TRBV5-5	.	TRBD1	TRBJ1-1	TGTGCCAGCAGCTTGGTTGGGACAGCGGATGAAGCTTTCTTT	CASSLVGTADEAFF
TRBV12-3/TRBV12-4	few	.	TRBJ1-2	TGTGCCAGCACCCGGACAGAGAACTATGGCTACACCTTC	CASTRTENYGYTF
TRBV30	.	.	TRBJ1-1	TGTGCCTGGATCTCCTCGGGGTGGCAGGGGATAGGGTACACTGAAGCTTTCTTT	CAWISSGWQGIGYTEAFF
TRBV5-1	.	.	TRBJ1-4	TGCGCCAGCAGCTTGGAACAGGGTGGGGAAAAACTGTTTTTT	CASSLEQGGEKLFF
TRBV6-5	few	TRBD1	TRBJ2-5	TGTGCCAGCAGCCCCAGGGACAGGCGAGAGACCCAGTACTTC	CASSPRDRRETQYF
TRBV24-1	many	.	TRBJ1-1	TGTGCCACCAGTGATCCTACAGGTGCTAAAGCTTTCTTT	CATSDPTGAKAFF
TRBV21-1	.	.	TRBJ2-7	TGTGCCAGCATCCCACGGGAGCAGTACTTC	CASIPREQYF
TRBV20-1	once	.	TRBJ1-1	TGCAGATTGCCGGGGAACACTGAAGCTTTCTTT	CRLPGNTEAFF
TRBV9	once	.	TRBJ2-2	TGTGCCCGCAGCGGAGGGGGGGCGCAAGACGGGGAGCTGTTTTTT	CARSGGGAQDGELFF
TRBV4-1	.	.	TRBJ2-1	TGCGCCAGCAGCCAAGAGGGAGGGGGTAATGAGCAGTTCTTC	CASSQEGGGNEQFF
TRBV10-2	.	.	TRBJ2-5	TGCGCCAGCGGAGGGGGGGGGCTACAAGAGACCCAGTACTTC	CASGGGGLQETQYF
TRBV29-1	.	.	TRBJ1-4	TGCAGCGTTGGGGGGGGGCCCAATGAAAAACTGTTTTTT	CSVGGGPNEKLFF
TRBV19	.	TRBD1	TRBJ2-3	TGTGCCAGTACCGAAACAGGGGGCAGGAGCACAGATACGCAGTATTTT	CASTETGGRSTDTQYF
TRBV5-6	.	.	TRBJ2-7	TGTGCCAGCAGCAGAGATTACGAGCAGTACTTC	CASSRDYEQYF
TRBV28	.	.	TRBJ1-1	TGTGCCAGCAGTTTAGGGCGGGGCTTTGGGACTGAAGCTTTCTTT	CASSLGRGFGTEAFF
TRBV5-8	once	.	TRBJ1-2	TGTGCCAGCAGCTTGTTCGATAGCAGGGCGAACTATGGCTACACCTTC	CASSLFDSRANYGYTF
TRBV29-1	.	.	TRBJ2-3	TGCAGCGTTGCTGGGGGGGCGACGGGTGGAGATACGCAGTATTTT	CSVAGGATGGDTQYF
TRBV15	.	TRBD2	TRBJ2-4	TGTGCCACCAGCAGAGATCGGATGGCTAGCGGGGGGGCAATTTTCTTC	CATSRDRMASGGAIFF
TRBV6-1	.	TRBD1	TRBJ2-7	TGTGCCAGCAGTGACGGAGTCAGGGGGACGGTGCAGTACTTC	CASSDGVRGTVQYF
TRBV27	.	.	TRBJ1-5	TGTGCCAGCAGTCCCCAGGGCAGGGCCAATCAGCCCCAGCATTTT	CASSPQGRANQPQHF
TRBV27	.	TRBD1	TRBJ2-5	TGTGCCAGCAGTTCTGTGCGCAGGGGGAATCAAGAGACCCAGTACTTC	CASSSVRRGNQETQYF
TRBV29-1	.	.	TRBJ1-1	TGCAGCGTCCATAGTGCACAGGGGAACACTGAAGCTTTCTTT	CSVHSAQGNTEAFF
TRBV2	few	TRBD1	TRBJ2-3	TGTGCCAGCAGTGATTACAGGGGCCGCACAGATACGCAGTATTTT	CASSDYRGRTDTQYF
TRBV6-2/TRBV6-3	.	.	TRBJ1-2	TGTGCCAGCAGTTACCCCGGCGGTGGCTACACCTTC	CASSYPGGGYTF
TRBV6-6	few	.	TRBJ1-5	TGTGCCAGCAGTTACGGGCAGGGCGGGGGGAAGCCCCAGCATTTT	CASSYGQGGGKPQHF
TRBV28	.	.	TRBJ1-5	TGTGCCAGCAGTTTTCAGGGGCGAATTCAGCCCCAGCATTTT	CASSFQGRIQPQHF
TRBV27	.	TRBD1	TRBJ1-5	TGTGCCAGCAGTTTAAGAGACTTAAAAAGGACAGGTTATAGCAATCAGCCCCAGCATTTT	CASSLRDLKRTGYSNQPQHF
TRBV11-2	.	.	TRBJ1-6	TGTGCCAGCAGCCCGTATGGGGGGACCTCACCCCTCCACTTT	CASSPYGGTSPLHF